This entry lists 21 T cell receptor beta chains sequenced from one sample in a study of blood T cell repertoires in COVID-19. This table comes from immunoSEQ multiplex PCR, and its TCRdb copy is limited to in-frame clones, with some not included. The sample contains a few hundred thousand clones, around 87% of which appear only once. Sequenced: PBMCs or T cells enriched from blood (not recorded which). The receptor source for this set is a woman under 30 with acute COVID-19.

The chain is built from TRBV7-8 and TRBJ2-1; 7 bases are a match to TRBD2. V lost 2 bases to trimming and J lost 12 bases; unmatched junction nucleotides: 10. The CDR3 is 14 residues long. The V gene's germline CDR1 is SGHVS and CDR2 FQNEAQ. This CDR3 reads CASSLSLAVPWQFF. In DNA form, the CDR3 reads TGTGCCAGCAGCTTAAGTCTAGCGGTGCCCTGGCAGTTCTTC.

The rearrangement joins TRBV2 to TRBJ2-7; 8 bases map to TRBD1. V lost 6 bases and J lost 6; bases outside the gene matches: 4. The CDR3 runs to 12 residues. Germline CDR1 and CDR2: SNHLY and FYNNEI. CDR3: CASRADRGEQYF. CDR3 nucleotides: TGTGCCAGCAGAGCCGACAGGGGCGAGCAGTACTTC.

The chain combines TRBV10-3 with TRBJ2-5; TRBD2 agrees at 12 bases. The ends lost 4 bases at V and 1 base at J; junction bases unmatched: 1. Germline CDR1 ENHRY, CDR2 SYGVKD. The CDR3 totals 15 residues. The CDR3: CAISGTSGAQETQYF. The DNA for the CDR3 is TGTGCCATCAGTGGGACTAGCGGGGCCCAAGAGACCCAGTACTTC.

The V gene is TRBV28, the J gene TRBJ1-6; TRBD1 might be the D (5 bases). The CDR3 loop spans 13 amino acids. V lost 4 bases and J 8 bases, leaving 9 bases between the germline ends. CDR1 is MDHEN, CDR2 SYDVKM, per germline. CDR3 in amino acids: CASSSTDDSPLHF. The CDR3 bases are TGTGCCAGCAGTTCGACAGATGATTCACCCCTCCACTTT.

The gene calls are TRBV4-2 and TRBJ2-1, with 8 bases fitting TRBD2. CDR1 is LGHNA, CDR2 YNFKEQ, per germline. The CDR3 runs to 17 residues. Trimming removed 1 base from V and 1 base from J; junction bases left unmatched: 6. CDR3 loop: CASSQVGRDFSYNEQFF. The CDR3 region has the DNA TGTGCCAGCAGCCAAGTCGGGAGGGACTTTTCCTACAATGAGCAGTTCTTC.

The chain recombines TRBV3-1 (or the pseudogene TRBV3-2) with TRBJ2-2; 9 bases are a match to TRBD2. There are 19 residues in the CDR3. Germline CDR1 LGHDT, CDR2 YNNKEL (reference sequence). V was clipped by 2 bases and J by 1 base; unmatched bases: 11. CDR3 residues: CASSQFTPGTSLNTGELFF. CDR3 coding DNA: TGTGCCAGCAGCCAATTCACCCCCGGGACTAGCCTGAACACCGGGGAGCTGTTTTTT.

V and J are TRBV12-3 or TRBV12-4 and TRBJ1-2, with 8 bases that match TRBD1. The V gene end was trimmed by 7 bases and the J gene end by 2 bases; junction bases not matched to a gene: 3. The CDR3 runs 13 residues. CDR3 nucleotide sequence: TGTGCCAGCACCGACAGGGGAAACTATGGCTACACCTTC. It is translated as CASTDRGNYGYTF.

This sequence joins TRBV7-8 and TRBJ2-1; TRBD1 matches 9 bases. CDR1 SGHVS and CDR2 FQNEAQ come from the germline V gene. With V trimmed by 2 bases and J by 3 bases, 17 bases remained unmatched. The CDR3 runs 20 residues. The CDR3 DNA reads as TGTGCCAGCAGCTTAAGCCATGGGGACAGGGTCGGCCTTCGCTACAATGAGCAGTTCTTC. This gives the protein CASSLSHGDRVGLRYNEQFF.

The rearrangement uses TRBV18 and TRBJ2-2; TRBD2 agrees at 12 bases. Germline V lookup: CDR1 KGHSH, CDR2 LQKENI. The CDR3 is made up of 16 amino acids. V shed 5 bases, J shed 1 base, and the junction held 2 bases outside the gene matches. CDR3 DNA: TGTGCCAGCTCAAAGACTAGCGGGAGGAACACCGGGGAGCTGTTTTTT. Protein: CASSKTSGRNTGELFF.

The chain combines TRBV5-5 with TRBJ2-3; TRBD2 aligns across 8 bases. This CDR3 comprises 15 residues. With V trimmed by 0 bases and J by 4 bases, 4 bases remained unmatched. Germline V gene data show CDR1 as SGHKS and CDR2 as YYEKEE (reference sequence). CDR3 protein: CASSLVPGGPDTQYF. The CDR3 DNA reads TGTGCCAGCAGCTTGGTACCGGGAGGGCCAGATACGCAGTATTTT.

The V and J genes are TRBV21-1 and TRBJ1-2. TRBV21-1 has pseudogene status. The CDR3 spans 18 residues. In DNA, the CDR3 is TGTGCCAGCAGCAAAGGTTTGGGTCCCCAGGAGGGAGTATGGGGCTACACCTTC. Protein product: CASSKGLGPQEGVWGYTF.

This chain links TRBV6-6 with TRBJ1-6; D is possibly TRBD1 (6 bases). CDR1 is MNHNY and CDR2 is SVGAGI in the germline V gene (reference sequence). The CDR3 totals 14 residues. V lost 6 bases to trimming and J lost 10 bases, with 16 bases between them. The CDR3, as DNA: TGTGCCAGCAGCGAAACAGGGAATTGGTCACCCCTCCACTTT. Residues: CASSETGNWSPLHF.

The gene calls are TRBV7-2 and TRBJ2-1; 11 bases map to TRBD2. The CDR3 runs 15 residues. Germline lookup yields CDR1 SGHTA and CDR2 FQGNSA. The trim removed 2 bases at V and 10 bases at J, leaving 7 bases unmatched. The CDR3 region is CASSLQLAGEKEQFF. As DNA, the CDR3 is TGTGCCAGCAGCTTACAACTAGCGGGAGAAAAGGAGCAGTTCTTC.

This rearrangement joins TRBV6-1 to TRBJ2-7, with 9 bases aligning to TRBD1. V lost 2 bases, J lost 1 base, and 6 bases stayed unmatched. In germline, CDR1 is MNHNS, CDR2 SASEGT. The CDR3 covers 16 residues. This CDR3 reads CASSEITGTGSYEQYF. CDR3 nucleotides: TGTGCCAGCAGTGAAATCACGGGGACAGGGTCCTACGAGCAGTACTTC.

The chain employs TRBV28 and TRBJ1-2; 7 bases agree with TRBD1. Germline CDR1 and CDR2: MDHEN and SYDVKM. The CDR3 consists of 15 residues. V shed 6 bases, J shed 0 bases, and the junction held 7 bases outside the gene matches. The CDR3 sequence is CASSPPDRANYGYTF. The CDR3 DNA reads TGTGCCAGCAGCCCCCCCGACAGGGCTAACTATGGCTACACCTTC.

This sequence joins TRBV19 and TRBJ2-3; TRBD2 aligns across 16 bases. The CDR3 runs to 19 residues. Germline lookup yields CDR1 LNHDA and CDR2 SQIVND (reference sequence). Germline trimming cut 3 bases from V and 7 bases from J; bases unmatched to any gene: 13. DNA for the CDR3: TGTGCCAGTAGTATCGGGACTAGCGGGAGGGCCTGGGGGTTTTATACGCAGTATTTT. Translating gives CASSIGTSGRAWGFYTQYF.

This chain uses TRBV6-2 or TRBV6-3 with TRBJ2-1; D is uncertain. Trimming pared 6 bases from V and 1 base from J, leaving 16 bases between. The CDR3 spans 16 residues. Germline loops: CDR1 MNHEY, CDR2 SVGEGT. DNA for the CDR3: TGTGCCAGCAGCCCTCTCGGAGATCGGTCCTACAATGAGCAGTTCTTC. Translated: CASSPLGDRSYNEQFF.

The chain joins TRBV28 to TRBJ2-7; tentatively, D is TRBD2 (6 bases). The CDR3 runs 15 residues. Trimming removed 2 bases at V and 7 bases at J, with 18 bases between. Germline V gene sequence: CDR1 MDHEN, CDR2 SYDVKM. In DNA form, the CDR3 reads TGTGCCAGCAGTTTAGGGACTGCCGGTCGGCGGGAGCAGTACTTC. Amino acids: CASSLGTAGRREQYF. Combining the CDR3 with reference TRBV28 and TRBJ2-7 gives the whole variable domain DVKVTQSSRYLVKRTGEKVFLECVQDMDHENMFWYRQDPGLGLRLIYFSYDVKMKEKGDIPEGYSVSREKKERFSLILESASTNQTSMYLCASSLGTAGRREQYFGPGTRLTVT.

The genes are TRBV28 and TRBJ2-1; D might be TRBD2 (6 bases). Trimming removed 10 bases at V and 6 bases at J, with 19 bases between. CDR3 size: 14 residues. CDR1 and CDR2 (germline): MDHEN, SYDVKM. CDR3 nucleotides: TGTGCCATCCGGGCGGGACCTCCGTCCAATGAGCAGTTCTTC. Residues: CAIRAGPPSNEQFF. The full variable domain, completed using reference TRBV28 and TRBJ2-1, is DVKVTQSSRYLVKRTGEKVFLECVQDMDHENMFWYRQDPGLGLRLIYFSYDVKMKEKGDIPEGYSVSREKKERFSLILESASTNQTSMYLCAIRAGPPSNEQFFGPGTRLTVL.

The chain links TRBV15 to TRBJ1-6; the match to TRBD1 covers 9 bases. V trimming: 4 bases; J trimming: 4 bases; junction bases outside the gene matches: 5. Germline loops: CDR1 LNHNV, CDR2 YYDKDF (reference sequence). The CDR3 totals 16 residues. This CDR3 is CATSTGQGDYNSPLHF. The CDR3 DNA follows: TGTGCCACCAGCACGGGACAGGGTGATTATAATTCACCCCTCCACTTT.

J is TRBJ1-5 and V is TRBV16; 9 bases are a match to TRBD1. There are 16 residues in the CDR3. From germline, CDR1 is KGHSY and CDR2 FQNENV. The junction had 11 bases not matched to a gene; V was cut back by 4 bases and J by 7 bases. CDR3 sequence: CASSRPDRGSWQPQHF. DNA for the CDR3: TGTGCCAGCAGCCGGCCGGACAGGGGATCTTGGCAGCCCCAGCATTTT.